This T cell receptor beta chain was documented in a study of beta chain features in type 1 diabetes. Expressed TCRB transcripts were sequenced because the entire RNA isolate underwent reverse transcription. Here immunoSEQ multiplex PCR was the method, and the copy in TCRdb shows in-frame clones only, minus some. This repertoire shows a few hundred thousand clones, roughly 15% found once; its top ten account for roughly 0.017%. In this sample, this clone turned up a few times. The junction had 6 bases not matched to a gene; V was cut back by 2 bases and J by 5 bases. The germline V gene encodes CDR1 LNHNV and CDR2 YYDKDF (reference sequence). The CDR3 runs 16 residues.

The chain has TRBV15 and TRBJ2-1, with 10 bases matching TRBD2. This sequence was found in a woman aged 18 to 35 in good health. Sequencing was carried out using naive CD4+ T cells from blood. The DNA for the CDR3 is TGTGCCACCAGCAGATGGACTAGCGGACAAGACAATGAGCAGTTCTTC. It yields the protein CATSRWTSGQDNEQFF.